Detailed here is one T cell receptor beta chain. The entry originates in a study of radiotherapy plus CTLA-4 blockade in lung cancer. CDR1 LNHNV and CDR2 YYDKDF come from the germline V gene (reference sequence). The trim removed 0 bases at V and 7 bases at J, leaving 5 bases unmatched. CDR3 size: 14 residues. The protocol was immunoSEQ multiplex PCR, while the TCRdb copy is restricted to in-frame clones and leaves out a portion. The data contain about 48,000 clones, 75% to 90% of them singletons. The receptor was isolated from a human donor with non-small cell lung cancer that progressed on radiotherapy plus ipilimumab. Some clones in this sample may be carry-over from other donors' samples. The rearrangement joins TRBV15 to TRBJ2-7; 8 bases are shared with TRBD1. The starting material was peripheral blood, obtained from a patient treated with radiotherapy plus ipilimumab. The CDR3 DNA reads as TGTGCCACCAGCAGAGATCAGGGGGCTCGAGAGCAGTACTTC. Its translation: CATSRDQGAREQYF.